This T cell receptor (beta chain) stems from a study of patients and donors after allogeneic stem cell transplantation. The CDR3 consists of 21 residues. The V end was cut by 0 bases, the J end by 0 bases, with 24 bases between. CDR1 LGHDT and CDR2 YNNKEL come from the germline V gene (reference sequence). TCRdb reanalysed the RT-PCR reads using MiXCR and keeps one entry per CDR3 protein. The sample has roughly 200,000 distinct CDR3 sequences; less than 45% are singletons. The rearrangement uses TRBV3-1 and TRBJ2-1, with D perhaps TRBD1 or TRBD2 (5 bases each). This TCR came from a human donor who was either an allogeneic HSCT recipient or a stem cell or donor lymphocyte infusion donor (not recorded which). It is not recorded whose cells these are; they may come from a transplant donor. The sample taken for sequencing was blood, either unsorted or a sorted T cell fraction (not recorded which). CDR3 residues: CASSQDLYRDPLSSSYNEQFF. Written as DNA, the CDR3 is TGTGCCAGCAGCCAAGATCTGTATAGGGACCCATTGTCGAGCTCCTACAATGAGCAGTTCTTC.